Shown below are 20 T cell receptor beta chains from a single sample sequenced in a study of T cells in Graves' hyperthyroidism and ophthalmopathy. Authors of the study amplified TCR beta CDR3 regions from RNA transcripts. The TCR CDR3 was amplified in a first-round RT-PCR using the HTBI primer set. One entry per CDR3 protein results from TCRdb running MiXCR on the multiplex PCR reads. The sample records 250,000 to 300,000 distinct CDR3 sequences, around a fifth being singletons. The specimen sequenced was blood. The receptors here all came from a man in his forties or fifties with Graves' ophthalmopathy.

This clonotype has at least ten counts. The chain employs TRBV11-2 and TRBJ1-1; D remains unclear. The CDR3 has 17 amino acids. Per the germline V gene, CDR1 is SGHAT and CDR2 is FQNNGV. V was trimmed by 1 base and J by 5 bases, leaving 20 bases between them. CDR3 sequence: CASSLARARWVRTEAFF. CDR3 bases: TGTGCCAGCAGCTTAGCCCGGGCCAGGTGGGTCAGGACTGAAGCTTTCTTT.

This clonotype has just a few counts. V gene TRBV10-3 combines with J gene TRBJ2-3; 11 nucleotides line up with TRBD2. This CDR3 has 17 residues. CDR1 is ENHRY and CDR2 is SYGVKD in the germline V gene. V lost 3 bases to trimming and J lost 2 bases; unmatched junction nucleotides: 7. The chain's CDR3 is CAISDPGLAAYTDTQYF. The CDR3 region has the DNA TGTGCCATCAGTGATCCGGGACTAGCGGCTTACACAGATACGCAGTATTTT.

DNA for the CDR3: TGTGCCACCAGTGAGGAAGGGATTAAGCCCCAGCATTTT. It codes for CATSEEGIKPQHF. J is TRBJ1-5 and V is TRBV24-1, with D hard to call. The CDR3 is 13 amino acids. Germline assignment: CDR1 KGHDR and CDR2 SFDVKD. Deletions cut 4 bases from V and 8 bases from J, with 11 bases between.

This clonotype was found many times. CDR3 in DNA: TGTGCCAGCAGCCCGCCGACCCTCGGGTGGGGAGAGACCCAGTACTTC. It translates to CASSPPTLGWGETQYF. The rearrangement uses TRBV12-3 or TRBV12-4 and TRBJ2-5; no definite D call. The CDR3 is 16 amino acids. The V end was cut by 6 bases, the J end by 4 bases, with 21 bases between.

The CDR3 bases are TGCAGTGCTACCCACAGGGGTCTCTCTGGAAACACCATATATTTT. As protein: CSATHRGLSGNTIYF. The chain carries TRBV20-1 and TRBJ1-3; 7 bases fit TRBD1. J lost 0 bases, V lost 4 bases, and 6 bases had no gene match. The CDR3 runs to 15 residues. The germline CDR1 and CDR2 sequences are DFQATT and SNEGSKA (reference sequence).

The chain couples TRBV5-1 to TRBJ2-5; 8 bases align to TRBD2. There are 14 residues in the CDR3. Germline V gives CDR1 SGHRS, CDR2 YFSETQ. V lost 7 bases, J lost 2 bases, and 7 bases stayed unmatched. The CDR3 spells CASADPGGQETQYF. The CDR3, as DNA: TGCGCCAGCGCGGACCCGGGGGGGCAAGAGACCCAGTACTTC.

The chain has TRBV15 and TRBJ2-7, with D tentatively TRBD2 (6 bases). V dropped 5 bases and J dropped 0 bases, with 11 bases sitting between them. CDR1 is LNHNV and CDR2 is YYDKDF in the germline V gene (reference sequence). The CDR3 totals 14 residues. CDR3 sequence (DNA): TGTGCCACCAGCCCGGGACTGAGCTCCTACGAGCAGTACTTC. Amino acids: CATSPGLSSYEQYF.

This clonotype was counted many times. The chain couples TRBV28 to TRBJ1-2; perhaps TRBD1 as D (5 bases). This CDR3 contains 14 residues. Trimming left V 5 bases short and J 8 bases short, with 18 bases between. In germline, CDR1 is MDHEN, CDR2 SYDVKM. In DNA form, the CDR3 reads TGTGCCAGCAGTCTCCCACTGACAGCCAGAGGCTACACCTTC. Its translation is CASSLPLTARGYTF.

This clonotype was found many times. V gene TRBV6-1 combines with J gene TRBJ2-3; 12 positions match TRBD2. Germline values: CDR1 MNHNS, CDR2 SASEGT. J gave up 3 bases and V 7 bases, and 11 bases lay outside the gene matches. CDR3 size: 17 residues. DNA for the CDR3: TGTGCCAGCATCCCTAGCGGGAGGGCCAGACTTACAGATACGCAGTATTTT. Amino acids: CASIPSGRARLTDTQYF.

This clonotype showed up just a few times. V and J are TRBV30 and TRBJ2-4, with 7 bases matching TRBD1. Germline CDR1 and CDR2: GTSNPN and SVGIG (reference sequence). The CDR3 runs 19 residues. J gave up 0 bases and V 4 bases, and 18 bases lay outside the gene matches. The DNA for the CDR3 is TGTGCCTGGAATCCGACAGGGTCTGGGCACTTGTCAGCCAAAAACATTCAGTACTTC. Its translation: CAWNPTGSGHLSAKNIQYF. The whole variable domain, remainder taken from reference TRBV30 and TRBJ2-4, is SQTIHQWPATLVQPVGSPLSLECTVEGTSNPNLYWYRQAAGRGLQLLFYSVGIGQISSEVPQNLSASRPQDRQFILSSKKLLLSDSGFYLCAWNPTGSGHLSAKNIQYFGAGTRLSVL.

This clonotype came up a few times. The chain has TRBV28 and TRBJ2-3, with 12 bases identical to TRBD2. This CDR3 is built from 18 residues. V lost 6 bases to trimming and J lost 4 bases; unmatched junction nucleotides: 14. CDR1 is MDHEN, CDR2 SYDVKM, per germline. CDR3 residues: CASSFQLTSGSSADTQYF. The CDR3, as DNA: TGTGCCAGCAGCTTCCAATTGACTAGCGGGAGTAGCGCAGATACGCAGTATTTT.

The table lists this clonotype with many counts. The CDR3 spells CASSLGSAEAFF. In DNA form, the CDR3 reads TGTGCCAGCAGCCTTGGGTCGGCTGAAGCTTTCTTT. The V call is TRBV7-8, the J call TRBJ1-1; D gene unclear. The CDR3 sequence is 12 residues long. The germline V gene encodes CDR1 SGHVS and CDR2 FQNEAQ. V lost 5 bases, J lost 6 bases, and 10 bases lay in between.

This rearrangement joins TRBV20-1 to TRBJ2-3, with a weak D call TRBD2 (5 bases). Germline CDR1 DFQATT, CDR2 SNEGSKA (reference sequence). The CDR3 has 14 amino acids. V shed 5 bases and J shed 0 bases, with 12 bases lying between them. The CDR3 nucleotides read TGCAGTGCTCCTCGGCGGACTAGCACAGATACGCAGTATTTT. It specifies CSAPRRTSTDTQYF.

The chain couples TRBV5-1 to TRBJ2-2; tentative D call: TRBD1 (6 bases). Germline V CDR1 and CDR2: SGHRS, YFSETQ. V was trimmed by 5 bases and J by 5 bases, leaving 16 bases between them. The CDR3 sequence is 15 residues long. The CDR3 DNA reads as TGCGCCAGCAGACCAGGGGAGTTGGGGACCGGGGAGCTGTTTTTT. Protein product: CASRPGELGTGELFF.

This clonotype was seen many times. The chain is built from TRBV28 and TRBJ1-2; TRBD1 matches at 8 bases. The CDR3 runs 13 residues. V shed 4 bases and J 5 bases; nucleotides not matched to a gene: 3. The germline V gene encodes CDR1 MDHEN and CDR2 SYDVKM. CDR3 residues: CASSSGGPYGYTF. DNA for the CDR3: TGTGCCAGCAGTTCAGGGGGCCCGTATGGCTACACCTTC.

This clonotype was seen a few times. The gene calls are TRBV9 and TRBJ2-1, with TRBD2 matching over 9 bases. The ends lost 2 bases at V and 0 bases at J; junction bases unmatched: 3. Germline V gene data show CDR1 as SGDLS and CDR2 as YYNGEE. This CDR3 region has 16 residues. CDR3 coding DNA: TGTGCCAGCAGCGTCCTTAGCGGGAGCTCCTACAATGAGCAGTTCTTC. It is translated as CASSVLSGSSYNEQFF.

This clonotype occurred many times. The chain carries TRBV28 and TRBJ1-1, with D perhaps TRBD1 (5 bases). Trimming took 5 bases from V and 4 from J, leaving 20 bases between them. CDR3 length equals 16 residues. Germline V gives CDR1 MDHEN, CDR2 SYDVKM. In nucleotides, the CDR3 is TGTGCCAGCAGTCAACCTTCGCGGGGCTCGGGCACTGAAGCTTTCTTT. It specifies CASSQPSRGSGTEAFF.

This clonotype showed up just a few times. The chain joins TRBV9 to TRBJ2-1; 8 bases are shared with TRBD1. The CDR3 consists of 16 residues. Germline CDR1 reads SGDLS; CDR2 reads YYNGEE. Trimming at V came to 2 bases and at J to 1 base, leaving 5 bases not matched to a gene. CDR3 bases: TGTGCCAGCAGCGTCGCCAGACAGGGGTCCTACAATGAGCAGTTCTTC. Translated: CASSVARQGSYNEQFF.

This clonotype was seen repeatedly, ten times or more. CDR3 amino acids: CASSFQTSGSLSGANVLTF. The CDR3 coding sequence is TGTGCCAGCAGCTTCCAGACTAGCGGGAGTTTATCTGGGGCCAACGTCCTGACTTTC. The chain is built from TRBV7-2 and TRBJ2-6; 12 nucleotides agree with TRBD2. The CDR3 sequence is 19 residues long. The germline CDR1 and CDR2 sequences are SGHTA and FQGNSA. J was trimmed by 1 base and V by 3 bases; bases with no gene match: 7. The full variable domain, its missing parts supplied by reference TRBV7-2 and TRBJ2-6, is GAGVSQSPSNKVTEKGKDVELRCDPISGHTALYWYRQSLGQGLEFLIYFQGNSAPDKSGLPSDRFSAERTGGSVSTLTIQRTQQEDSAVYLCASSFQTSGSLSGANVLTFGAGSRLTVL.

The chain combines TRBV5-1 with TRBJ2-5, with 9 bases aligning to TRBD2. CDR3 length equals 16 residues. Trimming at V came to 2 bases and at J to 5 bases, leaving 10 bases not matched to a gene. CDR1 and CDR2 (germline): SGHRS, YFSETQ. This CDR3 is CASSLSSGTMGETQYF. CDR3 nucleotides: TGCGCCAGCAGCTTATCTAGCGGGACTATGGGGGAGACCCAGTACTTC.